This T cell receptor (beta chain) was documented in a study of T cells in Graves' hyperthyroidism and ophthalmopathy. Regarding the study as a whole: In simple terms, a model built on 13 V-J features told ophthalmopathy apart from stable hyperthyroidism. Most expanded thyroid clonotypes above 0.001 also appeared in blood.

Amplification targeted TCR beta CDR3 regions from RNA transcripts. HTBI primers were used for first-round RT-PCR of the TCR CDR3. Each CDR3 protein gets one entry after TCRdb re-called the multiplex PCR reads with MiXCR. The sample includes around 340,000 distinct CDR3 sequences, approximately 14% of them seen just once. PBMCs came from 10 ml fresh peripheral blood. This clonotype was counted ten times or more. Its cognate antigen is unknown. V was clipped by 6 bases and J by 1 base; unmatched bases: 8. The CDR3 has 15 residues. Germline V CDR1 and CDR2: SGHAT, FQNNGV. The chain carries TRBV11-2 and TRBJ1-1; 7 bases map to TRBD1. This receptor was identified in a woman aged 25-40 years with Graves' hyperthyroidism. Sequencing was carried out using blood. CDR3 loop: CASRPLRGPNTEAFF. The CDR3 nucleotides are TGTGCCAGCAGGCCGTTAAGGGGGCCGAACACTGAAGCTTTCTTT. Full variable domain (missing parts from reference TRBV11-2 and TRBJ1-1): EAGVAQSPRYKIIEKRQSVAFWCNPISGHATLYWYQQILGQGPKLLIQFQNNGVVDDSQLPKDRFSAERLKGVDSTLKIQPAKLEDSAVYLCASRPLRGPNTEAFFGQGTRLTVV.